The entry below gives a single T cell receptor beta chain sequence along with its context. The data were obtained in a study of blood T cell repertoires in COVID-19. As for the study in general: Acute and convalescent COVID-19 specimens originated in the United States, Italy and Spain. In each case, the material was cDNA or gDNA derived from T cells, B-cell-depleted T cells, or PBMCs.

Under the authors' procedure: Estimation of nucleated cell counts relied on the amplification of reference gene primers. Repertoires were generated with immunoSEQ multiplex PCR, while TCRdb's copy carries only in-frame clones and drops some. D and trimming come from the DNA, and the V and J calls and clone size come from that table. The table shows about 260,000 clones, with about 89% occurring only once. This sequence originates from a man in his forties who had recovered from COVID-19. Sequencing was carried out using peripheral blood.

CDR3 sequence reads: CASSPRTGDYNEQFF. The CDR3, as DNA: TGTGCCAGCAGCCCGCGGACAGGTGATTACAATGAGCAGTTCTTC. The V gene is TRBV7-7, the J gene TRBJ2-1; 7 bases agree with TRBD1. Germline trimming cut 5 bases from V and 4 bases from J; bases unmatched to any gene: 8. The CDR3 is 15 amino acids. The germline CDR1 and CDR2 sequences are SSHAT and FNYEAQ (reference sequence).